The T cell receptor beta chain under discussion was sequenced for a study of cytomegalovirus exposure and HLA in healthy donors. Overall study findings and caveats: Follow-up analysis later connected one missense variant in DCLRE1C with trimming of TCR beta V- and J-genes. Excluded: some indistinguishable V segments such as TRBV6-2 and TRBV6-3.

From germline, CDR1 is MNHEY and CDR2 SMNVEV (reference sequence). The CDR3 length is 14 residues. V gave up 6 bases and J gave up 5 bases, with 14 bases separating them. PCR was performed using 60 Vbeta and 13 Jbeta primers. Sequenced by immunoSEQ multiplex PCR; TCRdb stores in-frame clones only, minus some. Seen here are approximately 120,000 clones, around 81% observed once, and the top ten hold around 2.1%. In the case of this clone: Its antigen remains unidentified.

Input material: PBMCs. The V call is TRBV27, the J call TRBJ2-1; weak D call: TRBD1 (5 bases). The source is a woman under 40 in good health and CMV-seronegative. The CDR3 DNA follows: TGTGCCAGCAGCCTCAGGGTCGGCCACAATGAGCAGTTCTTC. Protein product: CASSLRVGHNEQFF.